This TCR beta chain was found in a study of T-cell memory formation after mild COVID-19. The study, taken as a whole, reports: Contracting clones from day 15 to 85 had balanced CD4/CD8; later expanders favoured CD4+.

5'RACE, which relied on constant-segment primers, yielded TCR alpha and TCR beta cDNA libraries carrying sample barcodes and UMIs. TCRdb passed the 5' RACE reads through MiXCR, listing each CDR3 protein once. The table has about 340,000 distinct CDR3 sequences, roughly 13% seen once. This clonotype was seen only a few times. Its target is unknown. This receptor was obtained from a man aged 18 to 30 who had mild COVID-19 (a few samples of this study predate the infection). Cell type and time point are not known. The sample was PBMCs or a T cell subset sorted from them (not recorded which).

CDR3 region: CASSLERREGTQYF. The CDR3 coding sequence is TGCGCCAGCAGCTTGGAACGGAGGGAAGGGACCCAGTACTTC. The chain employs TRBV5-1 and TRBJ2-5; possible D gene TRBD2, 6 bases. The germline gives CDR1 SGHRS, CDR2 YFSETQ. The CDR3 has 14 residues. V shed 0 bases and J shed 7 bases, with 13 bases lying between them.